The 5 T cell receptor beta chains in this list originate from one sample, sequenced in a study of control samples from healthy donors and cancer patients. Profiling relied on immunoSEQ multiplex PCR, and the TCRdb table lists in-frame clones only, not all of them. The table includes roughly 76,000 clones, 90% to 95% detected once. Sequencing was carried out using blood. The origin of the receptors is a woman in her 40s in good health.

This chain links TRBV6-2 or TRBV6-3 with TRBJ2-2; D not resolved. The CDR3 is made up of 16 amino acids. V gave up 6 bases and J gave up 6 bases, with 20 bases separating them. CDR1 MNHEY and CDR2 SVGEGT come from the germline V gene. This chain's CDR3 is CASSPDRSPGSGELFF. CDR3 DNA sequence: TGTGCCAGCAGCCCCGACCGATCACCCGGTTCCGGGGAGCTGTTTTTT.

This chain's CDR3 is CASSAQGTDTQYF. The CDR3 DNA sequence: TGTGCCAGCAGCGCGCAGGGTACAGATACGCAGTATTTT. The J gene is TRBJ2-3, the V gene TRBV9; TRBD1 is a possible D gene (5 bases). This CDR3 region has 13 residues. Germline loops: CDR1 SGDLS, CDR2 YYNGEE. Between the trimmed V and J ends, which lost 3 bases and 3 bases, there was a span of 8 bases.

J is TRBJ2-7 and V is TRBV7-9; D uncertain. Trimming took 5 bases from V and 5 from J, leaving 10 bases between them. The CDR3 is 12 residues long. CDR1 is SEHNR, CDR2 FQNEAQ, per germline (reference sequence). In DNA form, the CDR3 reads TGTGCCAGCAGCAACCTCCGCGACGAGCAGTACTTC. This sequence encodes CASSNLRDEQYF.

The chain uses TRBV3-1 (or the pseudogene TRBV3-2) and TRBJ2-3, with TRBD1 matching 8 bases. The germline gives CDR1 LGHDT, CDR2 YNNKEL (reference sequence). The CDR3 length is 17 residues. V trimming: 0 bases; J trimming: 2 bases; junction bases outside the gene matches: 7. Here the CDR3 reads CASSQDQGADYTDTQYF. In nucleotides, the CDR3 is TGTGCCAGCAGCCAAGATCAGGGGGCCGATTACACAGATACGCAGTATTTT.

J is TRBJ2-1 and V is TRBV7-9, with D hard to call. V was trimmed by 11 bases and J by 10 bases, leaving 12 bases between them. The length of the CDR3 is 10 residues. Germline V lookup: CDR1 SEHNR, CDR2 FQNEAQ (reference sequence). The CDR3 region has the DNA TGTGCCCCCGATGGGTCAGAGCAGTTCTTC. This encodes CAPDGSEQFF.